A selection of T cell receptor beta chains follows, all from one sample in a study of cytomegalovirus exposure and HLA in healthy donors. TCRdb's copy holds only in-frame clones and misses some; the assay was immunoSEQ multiplex PCR. The sample lists about 67,000 clones; around 80% were seen once. The sample was PBMCs. These TCRs come from a man aged 40-55 years in good health and CMV-seronegative. The CDR3 runs from the conserved cysteine through the conserved F or W. A D gene is named only where the DNA matches it firmly. Only part of the rows carry a size: once, few, many, or a class if the clone is expanded.

clone_size d_call j_call v_call cdr3_aa cdr3_nt
few - TRBJ1-2 TRBV27 CASSLHGYTF TGTGCCAGCAGCCTACATGGCTACACCTTC
- - TRBJ1-1 TRBV29-1 CSVLGRNTEAFF TGCAGCGTTCTCGGGAGGAACACTGAAGCTTTCTTT
- TRBD2 TRBJ2-1 TRBV29-1 CSGYGLAGGPGSGSSYNEQFF TGCAGCGGATATGGACTAGCGGGAGGGCCCGGGTCCGGAAGCTCCTACAATGAGCAGTTCTTC
- TRBD2 TRBJ2-1 TRBV11-2 CASMGEGEQFF TGTGCCAGCATGGGGGAGGGTGAGCAGTTCTTC
few - TRBJ1-1 TRBV4-1 CASSQGPLRSGRSTEAFF TGCGCCAGCAGCCAAGGGCCCCTTCGGAGTGGTCGGAGCACTGAAGCTTTCTTT
- TRBD1 TRBJ2-5 TRBV28 CASSPDRGLETQYF TGTGCCAGCAGTCCCGACAGGGGACTGGAGACCCAGTACTTC
- - TRBJ2-3 TRBV27 CASSPYRAVDTQYF TGTGCCAGCAGTCCATACAGGGCAGTAGATACGCAGTATTTT
- - TRBJ1-4 TRBV6-5 CASSYSAGVGEKLFF TGTGCCAGCAGTTACTCTGCGGGGGTTGGTGAAAAACTGTTTTTT
- - TRBJ2-7 TRBV5-1 CASSPGQRIIPGRQYF TGCGCCAGCAGCCCCGGACAGCGGATCATCCCTGGTAGGCAGTACTTC
- - TRBJ2-1 TRBV2 CASSEGPDRLSYNEQFF TGTGCCAGCAGTGAGGGGCCCGACAGGCTCTCCTACAATGAGCAGTTCTTC
- - TRBJ1-2 TRBV7-9 CASSPRDYFNYGYTF TGTGCCAGCAGCCCTAGGGACTACTTTAACTATGGCTACACCTTC
few TRBD1 TRBJ1-3 TRBV5-1 CASSLAGTESSGNTIYF TGCGCCAGCAGCTTGGCCGGGACAGAGAGCTCTGGAAACACCATATATTTT
- TRBD2 TRBJ2-3 TRBV10-2 CASSLAGSLGTDTQYF TGCGCCAGCAGTCTAGCGGGGTCGCTTGGTACAGATACGCAGTATTTT
- - TRBJ1-2 TRBV4-2 CASSQERYGYTF TGTGCCAGCAGCCAAGAACGGTATGGCTACACCTTC
- - TRBJ2-7 TRBV6-5 CASSYSWRSSYEQYF TGTGCCAGCAGTTACTCTTGGCGGTCGAGCTACGAGCAGTACTTC
- TRBD1 TRBJ1-2 TRBV29-1 CSVEVQGQAANYGYTF TGCAGCGTTGAAGTCCAAGGACAGGCTGCTAACTATGGCTACACCTTC
- TRBD2 TRBJ2-1 TRBV13 CASSQGTSGVSYNEQFF TGTGCCAGCAGCCAGGGGACTAGCGGGGTTTCCTACAATGAGCAGTTCTTC
- TRBD1 TRBJ1-1 TRBV10-3 CAIKETGGLTEAFF TGTGCCATCAAAGAGACAGGGGGCCTCACTGAAGCTTTCTTT
few TRBD1 TRBJ2-7 TRBV7-9 CASSPGQGTYEQYF TGTGCCAGCAGCCCCGGACAGGGGACCTACGAGCAGTACTTC
once - TRBJ2-7 TRBV7-9 CASSFPGLTYEQYF TGTGCCAGCAGCTTCCCAGGGCTGACCTACGAGCAGTACTTC
- - TRBJ1-6 TRBV7-8 CASSPVVPTPNSPLHF TGTGCCAGCAGCCCTGTAGTCCCCACGCCTAATTCACCCCTCCACTTT
- TRBD2 TRBJ2-1 TRBV7-2 CASSLTSGLIKNEQFF TGTGCCAGCAGCCTTACCTCGGGACTAATTAAGAATGAGCAGTTCTTC
- TRBD1 TRBJ2-1 TRBV5-4 CASSLQGALGNEQFF TGTGCCAGCAGCTTGCAGGGGGCGTTAGGCAATGAGCAGTTCTTC
- - TRBJ1-2 TRBV21-1 CASSSRDRTGAGDYGYTF TGTGCCAGCAGCTCCCGAGATCGGACAGGGGCCGGGGACTATGGCTACACCTTC
- - TRBJ2-1 TRBV7-9 CASSPGGGRVNNEQFF TGTGCCAGCAGCCCAGGGGGCGGGAGGGTCAACAATGAGCAGTTCTTC
- TRBD1 TRBJ1-1 TRBV5-1 CASSEGARDTEAFF TGCGCCAGCAGCGAGGGGGCGCGGGACACTGAAGCTTTCTTT
- - TRBJ2-3 TRBV6-5 CASSSVAASTDTQYF TGTGCCAGCAGTTCGGTAGCGGCTAGCACAGATACGCAGTATTTT
- - TRBJ2-2 TRBV5-6 CASSSTGPGRELFF TGTGCCAGCAGCTCCACAGGGCCCGGAAGGGAGCTGTTTTTT
- - TRBJ2-7 TRBV19 CASSLPPGEQYF TGTGCCAGTAGTTTACCTCCGGGTGAGCAGTACTTC
- TRBD1 TRBJ2-1 TRBV5-1 CASSLAQGANEQFF TGCGCCAGCAGCTTGGCCCAGGGGGCCAATGAGCAGTTCTTC
- TRBD1 TRBJ2-7 TRBV6-5 CASTDTGTAYEQYF TGTGCCAGCACCGACACAGGGACAGCCTACGAGCAGTACTTC
- TRBD1 TRBJ1-4 TRBV7-9 CASSLGQGANEKLFF TGTGCCAGCAGCCTGGGACAGGGAGCTAATGAAAAACTGTTTTTT
- - TRBJ2-7 TRBV28 CASSLTVDYEQYF TGTGCCAGCAGTTTGACAGTCGACTACGAGCAGTACTTC
once - TRBJ1-6 TRBV27 CASSARSPYSDSPLHF TGTGCCAGCAGTGCACGGTCGCCCTATTCTGATTCACCCCTCCACTTT